This TCR beta chain stems from a study of control samples from healthy donors and cancer patients. There are 16 residues in the CDR3. The germline CDR1 and CDR2 sequences are SGHAT and FQNNGV. V was pared by 4 bases and J by 0 bases, with 13 bases between. TCRdb's table, derived via immunoSEQ multiplex PCR, lists solely in-frame clones and lacks some. The sample has 45,000 or so clones, less than 95% seen once. The source of this sequence is a woman in her thirties or forties with head and neck cancer. Material: PBMCs. This sequence joins TRBV11-2 and TRBJ1-3; perhaps TRBD1 as D (5 bases). The CDR3 DNA is TGTGCCAGCAGCTGGCCAGGGTTGAGCTCTGGAAACACCATATATTTT. This translates into CASSWPGLSSGNTIYF.